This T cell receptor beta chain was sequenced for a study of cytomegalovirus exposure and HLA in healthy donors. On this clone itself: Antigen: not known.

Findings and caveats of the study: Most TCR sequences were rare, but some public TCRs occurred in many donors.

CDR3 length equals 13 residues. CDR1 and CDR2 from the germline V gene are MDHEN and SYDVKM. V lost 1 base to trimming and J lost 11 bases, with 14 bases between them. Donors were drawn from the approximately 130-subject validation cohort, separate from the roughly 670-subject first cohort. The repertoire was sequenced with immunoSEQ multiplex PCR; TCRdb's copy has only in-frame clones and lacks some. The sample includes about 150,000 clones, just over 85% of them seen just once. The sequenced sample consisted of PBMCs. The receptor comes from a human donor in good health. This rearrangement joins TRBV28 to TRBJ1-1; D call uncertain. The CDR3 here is CASSLYISGVAFF. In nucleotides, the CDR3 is TGTGCCAGCAGTTTATATATTTCGGGTGTGGCTTTCTTT.